These 7 T cell receptor beta chains came from one sample sequenced in a study of blood T cell repertoires in COVID-19. Clones were sequenced by immunoSEQ multiplex PCR, and TCRdb holds only the in-frame ones, with some missing. The repertoire has fewer than 350,000 clones, approximately 91% of them found once; the top ten carry just under 1%. Sequencing was carried out using PBMCs or T cells enriched from blood (not recorded which). These receptors came from a woman in her 30s who had recovered from COVID-19.

The V call is TRBV5-1, the J call TRBJ2-1; tentative D call: TRBD2 (5 bases). The CDR3 runs 17 residues. V was cut by 0 bases and J by 8 bases, with 21 bases left in between. Germline assignment: CDR1 SGHRS and CDR2 YFSETQ. CDR3 amino acids: CASSLVQRLQMDYEQFF. The CDR3 DNA is TGCGCCAGCAGCTTGGTCCAGAGACTCCAAATGGACTATGAGCAGTTCTTC.

This sequence joins TRBV29-1 and TRBJ1-1, with D possibly TRBD1 on 6 matching bases. Germline V CDR1 and CDR2: SQVTM, ANQGSEA. The CDR3 extends over 13 amino acids. V shed 7 bases and J shed 1 base, with 13 bases lying between them. The CDR3 sequence is CSGNRVGNTEAFF. DNA for the CDR3: TGCAGCGGCAACAGGGTAGGGAACACTGAAGCTTTCTTT.

The rearrangement joins TRBV4-1 to TRBJ2-1, with 8 bases lining up with TRBD2. CDR3 size: 15 residues. Losses at the gene ends were 2 bases for V and 6 bases for J; bases not matched to a gene: 6. Germline V gene lookup returns CDR1 MGHRA and CDR2 YSYEKL. The CDR3 spells CASSQREGLGNEQFF. The CDR3 DNA follows: TGCGCCAGCAGCCAACGGGAGGGCCTAGGCAATGAGCAGTTCTTC.

The chain uses TRBV24-1 and TRBJ2-2, with TRBD2 matching 15 bases. V was clipped by 10 bases and J by 3 bases; unmatched bases: 14. Germline CDR1 and CDR2: KGHDR and SFDVKD. The CDR3 is made up of 19 amino acids. CDR3 loop: CATGLSRTSGRGDTGELFF. The DNA for the CDR3 is TGTGCCACTGGGCTCTCCCGGACTAGCGGGAGGGGAGACACCGGGGAGCTGTTTTTT.

V and J are TRBV28 and TRBJ1-1, with no clear D. The CDR3 sequence is 15 residues long. The V and J ends lost 1 base and 6 bases respectively, with 15 bases between them. From germline, CDR1 is MDHEN and CDR2 SYDVKM. The CDR3 coding sequence is TGTGCCAGCAGTTTATATAGCCGGGAAGCGGCTGAAGCTTTCTTT. Translation gives CASSLYSREAAEAFF.

V gene TRBV27 combines with J gene TRBJ1-3, with D perhaps matching TRBD1 (5 bases). Germline loops: CDR1 MNHEY, CDR2 SMNVEV (reference sequence). The ends were cut back, 6 bases at V and 1 base at J, with 13 bases in the middle. The CDR3 has 15 amino acids. The CDR3 nucleotides read TGTGCCAGCAGATCAGGGTTCCGTTCTGGAAACACCATATATTTT. Translating it yields CASRSGFRSGNTIYF.

The J gene is TRBJ1-1, the V gene TRBV5-5; 9 nucleotides align to TRBD1. This CDR3 spans 13 amino acids. V shed 5 bases and J 4 bases; nucleotides not matched to a gene: 3. In germline, CDR1 is SGHKS, CDR2 YYEKEE (reference sequence). CDR3 amino acids: CASSLTGGTEAFF. Written as DNA, the CDR3 is TGTGCCAGCAGTCTGACAGGGGGCACTGAAGCTTTCTTT.